Below, 28 T cell receptor beta chains from the same sample are listed, as sequenced in a study of cytomegalovirus exposure and HLA in healthy donors. Assay: immunoSEQ multiplex PCR; the TCRdb copy retains only in-frame clones and omits some. The repertoire includes approximately 220,000 clones, about 86% of them detected once, and about 3% sits in the top ten. The sample was PBMCs. These receptors originate from a man aged 18 to 29 in good health and CMV-seronegative.

The rearrangement joins TRBV9 to TRBJ2-3; no clear D. Germline assignment: CDR1 SGDLS and CDR2 YYNGEE. The CDR3 runs to 16 residues. V lost 3 bases and J lost 0, with 14 bases in between. The CDR3 loop reads CASSATTRISTDTQYF. CDR3 nucleotide sequence: TGTGCCAGCAGCGCAACGACAAGAATTAGCACAGATACGCAGTATTTT.

V and J are TRBV10-3 and TRBJ2-7; a weak D match, TRBD1 (5 bases). Germline V lookup: CDR1 ENHRY, CDR2 SYGVKD. The CDR3 is 14 amino acids. Trimming pared 8 bases from V and 0 bases from J, leaving 14 bases between. In DNA form, the CDR3 reads TGTGCCATCGGCCAAACAGGCAACTCCTACGAGCAGTACTTC. It encodes CAIGQTGNSYEQYF.

J is TRBJ2-2 and V is TRBV27; 11 bases map to TRBD2. The CDR3 covers 17 residues. Trimming cost V 0 bases and J 6 bases; bases outside gene matches: 6. Germline V gene data show CDR1 as MNHEY and CDR2 as SMNVEV (reference sequence). CDR3 DNA: TGTGCCAGCAGTTTATCGATAAAACTAGCGGGAGCCGGGGAGCTGTTTTTT. As protein: CASSLSIKLAGAGELFF.

This clone was found once. The J gene is TRBJ1-2, the V gene TRBV6-5; TRBD1 might be the D (6 bases). Per germline, CDR1 MNHEY and CDR2 SVGAGI. This CDR3 is 14 amino acids long. V dropped 5 bases and J dropped 7 bases, with 17 bases sitting between them. The CDR3 region has the DNA TGTGCCAGCAGTGCCCGCATAGGGGGTAGTGGCTACACCTTC. The encoded protein is CASSARIGGSGYTF.

The chain is built from TRBV5-1 and TRBJ2-1, with D perhaps matching TRBD2 (6 bases). Per the germline V gene, CDR1 is SGHRS and CDR2 is YFSETQ. The V gene lost 5 bases and the J gene lost 5 bases, with 11 bases spanning the gap. There are 13 residues in the CDR3. As DNA, the CDR3 is TGCGCCAGCAGGGAGGGACTTGACAATGAGCAGTTCTTC. Encoded protein: CASREGLDNEQFF.

The chain joins TRBV28 to TRBJ2-1, with 7 bases lining up with TRBD2. Trimming at V came to 2 bases and at J to 9 bases, leaving 7 bases not matched to a gene. The CDR3 is made up of 14 amino acids. Germline V gene lookup returns CDR1 MDHEN and CDR2 SYDVKM. For the CDR3, the DNA is TGTGCCAGCAGTTTAACGGGGGGACGCGGTGAGCAGTTCTTC. This encodes CASSLTGGRGEQFF.

This chain links TRBV4-2 with TRBJ1-1; 11 bases fit TRBD1. The length of the CDR3 is 15 residues. The junction had 7 bases not matched to a gene; V was cut back by 2 bases and J by 8 bases. Germline lookup yields CDR1 LGHNA and CDR2 YNFKEQ. CDR3 protein: CASSQYPGTGGEAFF. CDR3 coding DNA: TGTGCCAGCAGCCAATATCCCGGGACAGGGGGAGAAGCTTTCTTT.

V is TRBV5-1 and J is TRBJ2-5; a weak D match, TRBD1 (5 bases). Trimming cost V 8 bases and J 3 bases, with 32 bases left between them. The germline CDR1 and CDR2 sequences are SGHRS and YFSETQ. The CDR3 contains 19 residues. CDR3 nucleotide sequence: TGCGCCAGAGAATTAAAACCTGGGGCGCAAGACCACAATAAAGAGACCCAGTACTTC. Encoded protein: CARELKPGAQDHNKETQYF. The full variable domain, completed using reference TRBV5-1 and TRBJ2-5, is KAGVTQTPRYLIKTRGQQVTLSCSPISGHRSVSWYQQTPGQGLQFLFEYFSETQRNKGNFPGRFSGRQFSNSRSEMNVSTLELGDSALYLCARELKPGAQDHNKETQYFGPGTRLLVL.

This chain joins TRBV28 and TRBJ1-5; 7 bases agree with TRBD1. This CDR3 comprises 15 residues. CDR1 and CDR2 (germline): MDHEN, SYDVKM. Trimming at V came to 6 bases and at J to 2 bases, leaving 7 bases not matched to a gene. The CDR3 loop reads CASSLTGTRNQPQHF. The CDR3 DNA reads as TGTGCCAGCAGCTTGACAGGGACGCGCAATCAGCCCCAGCATTTT.

This clone was found a few times. The V call is TRBV27, the J call TRBJ2-2; the match to TRBD2 covers 8 bases. CDR3 length: 14 residues. Per the germline V gene, CDR1 is MNHEY and CDR2 is SMNVEV (reference sequence). The trim removed 3 bases at V and 5 bases at J, leaving 2 bases unmatched. The CDR3 here is CASSFSGVTGELFF. CDR3 nucleotides: TGTGCCAGCAGTTTTAGCGGGGTGACCGGGGAGCTGTTTTTT.

The V gene is TRBV29-1, the J gene TRBJ2-3; 9 bases agree with TRBD2. CDR1 and CDR2 from the germline V gene are SQVTM and ANQGSEA. V gave up 8 bases and J gave up 2 bases; unmatched junction bases: 8. This CDR3 region has 14 residues. CDR3: CSWGLAGTTDTQYF. The CDR3 DNA sequence: TGCAGCTGGGGGCTAGCGGGGACCACAGATACGCAGTATTTT.

V and J are TRBV27 and TRBJ1-5; the D gene is possibly TRBD1 (5 bases). Germline V gene data show CDR1 as MNHEY and CDR2 as SMNVEV (reference sequence). The CDR3 has 14 residues. V was trimmed by 2 bases and J by 9 bases, leaving 14 bases between them. The CDR3: CASSLVGGGGPQHF. In DNA form, the CDR3 reads TGTGCCAGCAGTTTAGTGGGGGGAGGAGGGCCCCAGCATTTT.

The CDR3 protein is CASSFPGYQPQHF. The CDR3 DNA reads TGTGCCAGCAGCTTCCCGGGATATCAGCCCCAGCATTTT. The chain uses TRBV7-2 and TRBJ1-5; D gene uncertain. CDR1 and CDR2 (germline): SGHTA, FQGNSA. The ends were cut back, 3 bases at V and 5 bases at J, with 8 bases in the middle. The CDR3 has 13 amino acids.

The V and J genes are TRBV6-1 and TRBJ1-2; 10 bases line up with TRBD1. This CDR3 is built from 16 residues. V shed 3 bases, J shed 2 bases, and the junction held 6 bases outside the gene matches. CDR1 and CDR2 from the germline V gene are MNHNS and SASEGT. CDR3 nucleotide sequence: TGTGCCAGCAGTGATCCCGGGACAGGGGTCAACTATGGCTACACCTTC. Encoded protein: CASSDPGTGVNYGYTF.

The chain links TRBV7-6 to TRBJ2-2; D might be TRBD2 (5 bases). The CDR3 totals 19 residues. Between the trimmed V and J ends, which lost 0 bases and 2 bases, there was a span of 19 bases. Per germline, CDR1 SGHVS and CDR2 FNYEAQ. The CDR3 coding sequence is TGTGCCAGCAGCTTAGCGCAGGCTAGCTTTAACGGAAACACCGGGGAGCTGTTTTTT. As protein: CASSLAQASFNGNTGELFF.

The CDR3 region has the DNA TGTGCCAGCAGCGGGATGAGCGGGAGGGGAGGAATTGGGCCAGATACGCAGTATTTT. Protein: CASSGMSGRGGIGPDTQYF. J is TRBJ2-3 and V is TRBV9; 10 bases agree with TRBD2. V gave up 3 bases and J gave up 4 bases; unmatched junction bases: 17. The CDR3 spans 19 residues. Germline CDR1 reads SGDLS; CDR2 reads YYNGEE. Combining the CDR3 with reference TRBV9 and TRBJ2-3 gives the whole variable domain DSGVTQTPKHLITATGQRVTLRCSPRSGDLSVYWYQQSLDQGLQFLIQYYNGEERAKGNILERFSAQQFPDLHSELNLSSLELGDSALYFCASSGMSGRGGIGPDTQYFGPGTRLTVL.

J is TRBJ2-7 and V is TRBV28; 8 bases are a match to TRBD2. Germline CDR1 is MDHEN and CDR2 is SYDVKM. The CDR3 is 12 residues long. The trim removed 6 bases at V and 3 bases at J, leaving 1 base unmatched. CDR3 sequence: CASRSGGYEQYF. Written as DNA, the CDR3 is TGTGCCAGCAGAAGCGGGGGCTACGAGCAGTACTTC.

The V gene is TRBV5-4, the J gene TRBJ1-4; D remains ambiguous. Trimming left V 0 bases short and J 3 bases short, with 12 bases between. Germline CDR1 is SGHNT and CDR2 is YYREEE (reference sequence). The CDR3 spans 16 residues. The CDR3 DNA sequence: TGTGCCAGCAGCTTGGACCGCGGCGCCGCTAATGAAAAACTGTTTTTT. Translation gives CASSLDRGAANEKLFF.

The genes are TRBV9 and TRBJ2-2; 8 bases agree with TRBD1. CDR3 length: 15 amino acids. V shed 5 bases, J shed 6 bases, and the junction held 9 bases outside the gene matches. Germline CDR1 reads SGDLS; CDR2 reads YYNGEE. The DNA of the CDR3 is TGTGCCAGCAGGGGCGGACAGGGATGGTCCGGGGAGCTGTTTTTT. This codes for CASRGGQGWSGELFF.

This chain links TRBV7-2 with TRBJ2-7; possibly TRBD2 for D (7 bases). The CDR3 is 12 amino acids. V lost 5 bases, J lost 5 bases, and 10 bases lay in between. The germline gives CDR1 SGHTA, CDR2 FQGNSA. The CDR3 sequence: CASSQGGDEQYF. CDR3 bases: TGTGCCAGCAGCCAAGGGGGGGACGAGCAGTACTTC.

The CDR3 DNA sequence: TGCGCCAGCAGCCTCCCTGGGCGGGGCTATAATTCACCCCTCCACTTT. Its protein product is CASSLPGRGYNSPLHF. The rearrangement uses TRBV4-1 and TRBJ1-6; D is unresolved. This CDR3 is 16 amino acids long. Germline CDR1 and CDR2: MGHRA and YSYEKL. V was clipped by 4 bases and J by 3 bases, with 13 bases between them.

This chain connects TRBV25-1 to TRBJ2-3; 10 bases are shared with TRBD2. Germline V gene lookup returns CDR1 MGHDK and CDR2 SYGVNS. The CDR3 is 14 residues long. V lost 6 bases, J lost 3 bases, and 3 bases stayed unmatched. CDR3: CASSVAGGTDTQYF. The DNA for the CDR3 is TGTGCCAGCAGCGTAGCGGGAGGTACAGATACGCAGTATTTT.

This rearrangement joins TRBV7-9 to TRBJ1-1, with D unclear. CDR3 size: 13 residues. Per germline, CDR1 SEHNR and CDR2 FQNEAQ (reference sequence). The V end lost 5 bases, the J end lost 0 bases, and 7 bases lay between the germline ends. CDR3 coding DNA: TGTGCCAGCAGCCCTCGGGTGAACACTGAAGCTTTCTTT. This translates into CASSPRVNTEAFF.

This clone appeared once. V usage is TRBV4-1 and J usage is TRBJ2-7; D unresolved. This CDR3 spans 13 amino acids. The V and J ends lost 4 bases and 2 bases respectively, with 9 bases between them. The germline CDR1 and CDR2 sequences are MGHRA and YSYEKL. The CDR3 spells CASSPGRTYEQYF. CDR3 bases: TGCGCCAGCAGCCCTGGCAGAACCTACGAGCAGTACTTC.

The chain combines TRBV28 with TRBJ1-2, with TRBD1 matching over 7 bases. The CDR3 is made up of 16 amino acids. Trimming at V came to 6 bases and at J to 4 bases, leaving 14 bases not matched to a gene. Per germline, CDR1 MDHEN and CDR2 SYDVKM. CDR3 nucleotide sequence: TGTGCCAGCAGCCCCCCTTTACTGCAGGGGGGCTATGGCTACACCTTC. Protein product: CASSPPLLQGGYGYTF.

The V and J genes are TRBV7-2 and TRBJ2-7, with D tentatively TRBD2 (6 bases). The ends were cut back, 4 bases at V and 3 bases at J, with 10 bases in the middle. The CDR3 sequence is 13 residues long. Germline V gives CDR1 SGHTA, CDR2 FQGNSA. The CDR3 reads CASSSYSGYEQYF. DNA of the CDR3: TGTGCCAGCAGCTCATATAGCGGCTACGAGCAGTACTTC. The variable domain in full, with the rest retrieved from reference TRBV7-2 and TRBJ2-7, is GAGVSQSPSNKVTEKGKDVELRCDPISGHTALYWYRQSLGQGLEFLIYFQGNSAPDKSGLPSDRFSAERTGGSVSTLTIQRTQQEDSAVYLCASSSYSGYEQYFGPGTRLTVT.

This clone has only one observation. The chain recombines TRBV5-4 with TRBJ1-1; D may be TRBD1 (5 bases). In germline, CDR1 is SGHNT, CDR2 YYREEE (reference sequence). This CDR3 is built from 14 residues. Between the trimmed V and J ends, which lost 2 bases and 4 bases, there was a span of 12 bases. DNA for the CDR3: TGTGCCAGCAGCTTACCTGGGGGAGGCACTGAAGCTTTCTTT. Protein product: CASSLPGGGTEAFF.

The rearrangement uses TRBV23-1 and TRBJ2-7; 7 positions agree with TRBD1. TRBV23-1 falls under the ORF class, with uncertain function. V dropped 3 bases and J dropped 1; count of bases not matched to a gene: 6. This CDR3 has 15 amino acids. The CDR3 coding sequence is TGCGCCAGCAGTCAGGGACAGAAACTTTCCTACGAGCAGTACTTC. The encoded protein is CASSQGQKLSYEQYF.